The source of this T cell receptor (beta chain) is a study of blood T cell repertoires in COVID-19. Study as a whole: COVID-19 samples from acute and convalescent phases originated in the United States, Italy and Spain. T cells, B-cell-depleted T cells, or PBMCs supplied cDNA or gDNA.

Original data processing: Reference gene primer amplification gave nucleated cell count estimates. TCRdb's copy holds only in-frame clones and misses some; the assay was immunoSEQ multiplex PCR. V and J calls and clone size come straight from that table; D and trimming were deduced from the DNA. The table has about 300,000 clones, around 90% seen once. V was shortened by 11 bases and J by 4 bases, with 17 bases between the two germline ends. Germline values: CDR1 MDHEN, CDR2 SYDVKM. This CDR3 is built from 14 residues. This clone showed up just once. V usage is TRBV28 and J usage is TRBJ1-4, with D tentatively TRBD1 (6 bases). The clonotype originates from a man aged 70 or older with acute or convalescent COVID-19. The material sequenced was peripheral blood. The CDR3 sequence: CASLGADGNEKLFF. The CDR3 DNA reads TGTGCCTCCCTGGGGGCAGATGGTAATGAAAAACTGTTTTTT.